Here is one T cell receptor beta chain with its context. Its target is not known. Trimming shortened V by 1 base and J by 8 bases, and 8 bases separated the two germline ends. The length of the CDR3 is 12 residues. TCRdb reanalysed the reads using MiXCR and keeps one entry per CDR3 protein. The repertoire holds under 350,000 distinct CDR3 sequences, with less than 25% as singletons. This sample is drawn from a study of T cell repertoires in cytomegalovirus infection. Study-level points and caveats: Of the TCR beta families, the public ones yielded a cumulative frequency that identified carriers of CMV plus the relevant HLA.

V gene TRBV12-3 or TRBV12-4 combines with J gene TRBJ1-1, with no clear D. The specimen comprised cultured PBMCs, sampled from culture after CMV antigen stimulation. The clonotype was recovered from a human donor in good health (CMV status not recorded). Some clones in this sample may be carry-over from other donors' samples. The CDR3: CASSLDEKEAFF. The CDR3 bases are TGTGCCAGCAGTTTAGACGAGAAAGAAGCTTTCTTT.